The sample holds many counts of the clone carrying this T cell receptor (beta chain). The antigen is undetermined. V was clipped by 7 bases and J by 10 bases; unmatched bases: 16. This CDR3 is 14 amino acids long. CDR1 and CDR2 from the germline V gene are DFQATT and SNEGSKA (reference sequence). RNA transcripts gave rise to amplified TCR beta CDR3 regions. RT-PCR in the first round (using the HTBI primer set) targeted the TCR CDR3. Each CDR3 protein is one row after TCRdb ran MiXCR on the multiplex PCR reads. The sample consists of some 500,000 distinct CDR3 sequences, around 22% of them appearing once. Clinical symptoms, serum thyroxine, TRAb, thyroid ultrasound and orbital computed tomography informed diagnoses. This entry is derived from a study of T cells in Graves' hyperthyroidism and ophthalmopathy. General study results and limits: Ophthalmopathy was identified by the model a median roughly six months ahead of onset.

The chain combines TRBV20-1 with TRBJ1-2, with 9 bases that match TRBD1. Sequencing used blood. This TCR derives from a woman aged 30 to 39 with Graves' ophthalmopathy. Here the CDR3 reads CSVSQSGTGRDYTF. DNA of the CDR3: TGCAGTGTTTCCCAGTCGGGGACAGGGAGAGACTACACCTTC.